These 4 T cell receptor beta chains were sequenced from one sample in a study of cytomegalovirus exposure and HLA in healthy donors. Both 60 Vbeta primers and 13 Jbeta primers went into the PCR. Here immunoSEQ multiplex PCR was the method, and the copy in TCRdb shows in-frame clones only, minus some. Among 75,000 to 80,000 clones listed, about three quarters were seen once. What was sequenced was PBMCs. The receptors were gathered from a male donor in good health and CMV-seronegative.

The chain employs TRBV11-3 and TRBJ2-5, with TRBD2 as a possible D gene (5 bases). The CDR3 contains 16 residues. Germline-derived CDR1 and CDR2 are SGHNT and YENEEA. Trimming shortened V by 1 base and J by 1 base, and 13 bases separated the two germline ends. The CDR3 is CASSLGGEGSQETQYF. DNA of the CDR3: TGTGCCAGCAGCTTAGGGGGAGAAGGGTCCCAAGAGACCCAGTACTTC.

CDR3 protein: CASRGQGESPLHF. CDR3 DNA: TGCGCCAGCAGGGGACAGGGAGAGTCACCCCTCCACTTT. The V gene is TRBV10-2, the J gene TRBJ1-6; 9 nucleotides match TRBD1. Germline V gene sequence: CDR1 WSHSY, CDR2 SAAADI. V lost 6 bases, J lost 10 bases, and 4 bases stayed unmatched. This CDR3 is 13 amino acids long.

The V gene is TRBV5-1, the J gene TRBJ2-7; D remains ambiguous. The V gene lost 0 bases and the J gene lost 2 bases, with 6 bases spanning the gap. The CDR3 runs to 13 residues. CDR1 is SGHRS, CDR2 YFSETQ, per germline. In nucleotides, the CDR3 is TGCGCCAGCAGCTTGGATCCTCCCTACGAGCAGTACTTC. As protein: CASSLDPPYEQYF.

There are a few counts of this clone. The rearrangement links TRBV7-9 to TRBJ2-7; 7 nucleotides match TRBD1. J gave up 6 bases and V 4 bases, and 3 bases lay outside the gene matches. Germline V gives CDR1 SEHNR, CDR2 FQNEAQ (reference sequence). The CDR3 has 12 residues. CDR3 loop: CASSYTGVEQYF. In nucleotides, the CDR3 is TGTGCCAGCAGCTACACAGGGGTCGAGCAGTACTTC. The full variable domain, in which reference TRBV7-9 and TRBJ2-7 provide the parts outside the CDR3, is DTGVSQNPRHKITKRGQNVTFRCDPISEHNRLYWYRQTLGQGPEFLTYFQNEAQLEKSRLLSDRFSAERPKGSFSTLEIQRTEQGDSAMYLCASSYTGVEQYFGPGTRLTVT.